This TCR beta chain derives from a study of identical twins. There are 16 residues in the CDR3. Trimming cost V 4 bases and J 0 bases, with 17 bases left between them. In germline, CDR1 is SGDLS, CDR2 YYNGEE. This clonotype was observed a few times. TCRdb used MiXCR to reprocess the 5' RACE reads, holding one entry per CDR3 protein. The table shows 1.5 million or so distinct CDR3 sequences, with more than 30% occurring only once. The TCR originated in a newborn girl in good health. The V gene is TRBV9, the J gene TRBJ2-7; the D gene could be TRBD1 or TRBD2 (6 bases each). Sequencing input: cord blood. The CDR3 coding sequence is TGTGCCAGCAGCCCCCGGGGACTGGGACACTCCTACGAGCAGTACTTC. Translation gives CASSPRGLGHSYEQYF. The whole variable domain, remainder taken from reference TRBV9 and TRBJ2-7, is DSGVTQTPKHLITATGQRVTLRCSPRSGDLSVYWYQQSLDQGLQFLIQYYNGEERAKGNILERFSAQQFPDLHSELNLSSLELGDSALYFCASSPRGLGHSYEQYFGPGTRLTVT.